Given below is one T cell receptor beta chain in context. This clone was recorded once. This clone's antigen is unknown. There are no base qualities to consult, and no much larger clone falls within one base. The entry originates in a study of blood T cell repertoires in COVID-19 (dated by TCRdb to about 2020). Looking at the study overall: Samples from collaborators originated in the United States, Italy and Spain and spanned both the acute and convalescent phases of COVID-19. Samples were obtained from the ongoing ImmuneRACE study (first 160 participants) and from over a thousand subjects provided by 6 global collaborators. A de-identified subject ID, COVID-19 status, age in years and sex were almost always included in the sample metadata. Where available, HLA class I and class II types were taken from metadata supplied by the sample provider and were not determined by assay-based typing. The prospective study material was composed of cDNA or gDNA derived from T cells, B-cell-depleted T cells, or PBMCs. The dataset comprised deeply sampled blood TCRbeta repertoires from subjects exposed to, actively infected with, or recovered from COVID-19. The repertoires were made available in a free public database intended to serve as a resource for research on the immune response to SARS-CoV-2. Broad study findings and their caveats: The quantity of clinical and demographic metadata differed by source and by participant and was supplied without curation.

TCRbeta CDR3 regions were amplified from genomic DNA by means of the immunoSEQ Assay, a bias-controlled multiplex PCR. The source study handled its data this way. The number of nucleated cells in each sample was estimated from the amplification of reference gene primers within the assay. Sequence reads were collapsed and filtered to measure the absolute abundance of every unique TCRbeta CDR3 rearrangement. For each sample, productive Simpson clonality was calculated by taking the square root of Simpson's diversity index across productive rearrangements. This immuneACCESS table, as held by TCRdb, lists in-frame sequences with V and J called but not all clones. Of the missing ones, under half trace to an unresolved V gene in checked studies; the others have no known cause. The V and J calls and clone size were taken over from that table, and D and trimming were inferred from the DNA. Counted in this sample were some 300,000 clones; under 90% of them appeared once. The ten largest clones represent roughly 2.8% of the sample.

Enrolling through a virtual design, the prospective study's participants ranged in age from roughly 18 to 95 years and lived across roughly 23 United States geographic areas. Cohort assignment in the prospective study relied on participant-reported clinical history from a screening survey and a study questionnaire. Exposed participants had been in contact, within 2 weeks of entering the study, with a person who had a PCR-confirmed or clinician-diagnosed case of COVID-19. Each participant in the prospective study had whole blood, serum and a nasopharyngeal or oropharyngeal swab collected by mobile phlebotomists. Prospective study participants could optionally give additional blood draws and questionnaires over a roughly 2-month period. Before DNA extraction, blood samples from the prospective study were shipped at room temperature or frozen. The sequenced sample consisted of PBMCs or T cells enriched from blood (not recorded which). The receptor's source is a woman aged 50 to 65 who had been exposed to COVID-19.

Read as DNA, the sequence is TGTGCCAGCAGCTATACAGGGCACAGCACAGATACGCAGTATTTT. Translation gives CASSYTGHSTDTQYF. The rearrangement combines TRBV7-2 with TRBJ2-3, with TRBD1 tentatively as D gene (6 bases match). V was cut back by 4 bases and J by 0 bases, leaving a gap of 11 bases between them. The CDR3 sequence holds 15 residues, the cysteine and phenylalanine included. Only the CDR3 DNA stays, 45 bases, in frame from base 1. CDR1 is given as SGHTA and CDR2 as FQGNSA, both from the germline V gene.